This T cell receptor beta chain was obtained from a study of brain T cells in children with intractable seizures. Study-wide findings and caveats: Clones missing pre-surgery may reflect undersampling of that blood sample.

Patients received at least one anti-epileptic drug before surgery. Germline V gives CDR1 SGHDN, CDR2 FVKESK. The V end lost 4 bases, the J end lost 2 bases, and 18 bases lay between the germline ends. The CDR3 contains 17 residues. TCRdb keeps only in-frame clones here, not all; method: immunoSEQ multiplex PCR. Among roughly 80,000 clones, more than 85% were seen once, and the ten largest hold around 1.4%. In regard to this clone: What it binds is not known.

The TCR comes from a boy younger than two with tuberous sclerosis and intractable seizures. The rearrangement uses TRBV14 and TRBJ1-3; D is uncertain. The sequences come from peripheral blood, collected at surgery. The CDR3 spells CASSPYRELGTGNTIYF. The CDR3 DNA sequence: TGTGCCAGCAGCCCCTACCGGGAACTTGGGACTGGAAACACCATATATTTT.